This T cell receptor (beta chain) was documented in a study of blood T cell repertoires in COVID-19. Study-wide context: Specimens from acute and convalescent COVID-19 originated in the United States, Italy and Spain. The analysed material was cDNA or gDNA that came from T cells, B-cell-depleted T cells, or PBMCs.

The junction had 7 bases not matched to a gene; V was cut back by 5 bases and J by 6 bases. Germline V gives CDR1 SGHTA, CDR2 FQGTGA. The CDR3 length is 15 residues. Across 20 to 25 US areas, participants ranged in age from 18 to 89 years. In the original processing: Amplification with reference gene primers provided the estimates of nucleated cell counts. Only in-frame clones appear in the TCRdb table, and some are missing; sequencing was by immunoSEQ multiplex PCR. Clonal size and the V and J genes are those of that table, whereas D and trimming came from the DNA. The profile covers some 210,000 clones, with approximately 88% appearing a single time and about a tenth taken by the ten largest.

The chain is built from TRBV7-3 and TRBJ2-1, with 10 bases identical to TRBD2. Sequencing was carried out using PBMCs or T cells enriched from blood (not recorded which). The source is a man aged 18-30 years with acute COVID-19. CDR3 sequence reads: CASSLSGTSANEQFF. CDR3 coding DNA: TGTGCCAGCAGCCTCTCCGGGACTAGCGCCAATGAGCAGTTCTTC.